This T cell receptor beta chain comes out of a study of T-cell memory formation after mild COVID-19. CDR3 length: 13 residues. Trimming cost V 1 base and J 5 bases, with 11 bases left between them. CDR1 is GTSNPN and CDR2 is SVGIG in the germline V gene (reference sequence). TCRdb reprocessed the 5' RACE reads with MiXCR, giving one entry per CDR3 protein. The data show about 280,000 distinct CDR3 sequences, roughly 8% seen once. This receptor was taken from a man younger than 30 who had mild COVID-19 (a few samples of this study predate the infection). Cell type and time point are not known. The rearrangement links TRBV30 to TRBJ1-2; D possibly corresponds to TRBD1 (5 bases). Sequenced: PBMCs or a T cell subset sorted from them (not recorded which). This CDR3 is CAWSGGGVYGYTF. The DNA of the CDR3 is TGTGCCTGGAGTGGCGGGGGGGTGTATGGCTACACCTTC.